This T cell receptor beta chain was observed in a study of CD8 T cells in Susac syndrome (dated by TCRdb to between 2018 and 2021). Some background on the complete study: Whether CD8+ T cell activation and differentiation in Susac syndrome was antigen driven was tested using repertoire sequencing.

RNA was extracted with the RNeasy kit and 0.5 to 1 ug was reverse transcribed using random hexamers. TCR beta CDR3 regions were amplified with the immunoSEQ multiplex PCR assay covering 54 Vbeta and 13 Jbeta segments. PCR amplification bias was corrected by using a synthetic template baseline for primer optimization and computational correction. On the study's bioinformatics: Reads were annotated to V, D and J genes per IMGT and analyzed with immunoSEQ Analyzer, keeping only productive sequences. Clonality was computed as one minus Shannon entropy normalized by log2 of the number of productive unique sequences. Public and private clones were assessed among the 100 most prevalent clones of each patient and control. Clones were defined as Susac-specific if absent from the healthy and MS cohorts, from 1052 published viral clones and from other ImmuneACCESS disease sequences. In TCRdb, the public reads were trimmed at Q25 with fastp and aligned with MiXCR, with productive beta chains retained. When rows share a CDR3 protein, they turn into one entry using the most common DNA and genes. The V and J calls and clone size are TCRdb's, not the authors'. Here the sample has some 260,000 distinct CDR3 sequences; 80% to 95% occur a single time. Around 0.067% of the sample rests with the top ten.

This clonotype was counted a few times. Its antigen is still unknown. One base away there is no much larger clone; base qualities are not given. Peripheral blood CD8+ and CD4+ T cells from healthy donors, Susac syndrome patients and multiple sclerosis patients were profiled using high-throughput TCR beta sequencing. Treatment-naive patients with stable or active relapsing-remitting disease fulfilling revised McDonald criteria were used as multiple sclerosis controls. CD8+ TEMRA cells were enriched by FACS, while bulk CD8+ and CD4+ T cells were purified by magnetic negative isolation. Blood was drawn into EDTA tubes, processed within 24 hours, and PBMCs were isolated by density gradient centrifugation. PBMCs intended for TCR sequencing were cryopreserved in liquid nitrogen and thawed later in a water bath at 37 degrees C. A purity of at least 90% was achieved for sorted or isolated CD4+, CD8+ and CD8+ TEMRA cells.

Here V drops 3 bases and J drops 4 bases, and the junction holds 1 base not matched to any gene. The CDR3 measures 13 amino acids from cysteine to valine. Here the CDR3 DNA is all that survives: 39 bases in frame from base 1. The paper as a whole reports these results and caveats: The number of individuals in the TCR sequencing and HLA analysis was recognized as being relatively small.

Specimen: CD4+ T cells from PBMCs. The chain is assembled from TRBV12-3 or TRBV12-4 and TRBJ2-7; the junction holds 9 bases that match TRBD1. This TCR derives from a human donor with multiple sclerosis. This receptor has the CDR3 CASSFGTGYEQYV. In nucleotide form, the sequence is TGTGCCAGCAGTTTTGGGACAGGGTACGAGCAGTACGTC.